These 26 T cell receptor beta chains were sequenced from one sample in a study of T cell responses to AZD1222 COVID-19 vaccine. Profiled with immunoSEQ multiplex PCR; TCRdb holds only in-frame clones, not every one. The specimen's table records over 130,000 clones. The material sequenced was peripheral blood. Receptors originate from an adult in good health.

The V and J genes are TRBV2 and TRBJ2-7; 8 nucleotides match TRBD1. J lost 4 bases, V lost 7 bases, and 9 bases had no gene match. The CDR3 runs to 14 residues. Germline CDR1 reads SNHLY; CDR2 reads FYNNEI. The CDR3 DNA sequence: TGTGCCAGCAAAACCGGGACAGGACAATACGAGCAGTACTTC. Protein sequence: CASKTGTGQYEQYF.

V usage is TRBV6-2 or TRBV6-3 and J usage is TRBJ1-2; the D is unclear. CDR3 length: 15 amino acids. With 0 bases removed from V and 4 bases from J, the gap between germline ends came to 12 bases. Looked up from germline, CDR1 is MNHEY and CDR2 is SVGEGT. The CDR3 loop is CASSYSRSFSYGYTF. For the CDR3, the DNA is TGTGCCAGCAGTTACTCGAGAAGTTTCTCCTATGGCTACACCTTC.

V usage is TRBV2 and J usage is TRBJ2-7; D ambiguous. The ends were cut back, 7 bases at V and 0 bases at J, with 22 bases in the middle. From germline, CDR1 is SNHLY and CDR2 FYNNEI. The CDR3 contains 17 residues. The CDR3 DNA reads as TGTGCCAGCACCCGAAGGCCAGGTGGCCGATACTCCTACGAGCAGTACTTC. This translates into CASTRRPGGRYSYEQYF.

The chain uses TRBV27 and TRBJ2-3; 7 bases are shared with TRBD2. The germline V gene has CDR1 MNHEY and CDR2 SMNVEV (reference sequence). This CDR3 has 18 residues. Trimming cost V 2 bases and J 1 base; bases outside gene matches: 12. CDR3 DNA sequence: TGTGCCAGCAGTTTAATACGCGGGGGTACAACGCGCACAGATACGCAGTATTTT. This sequence encodes CASSLIRGGTTRTDTQYF.

This chain links TRBV6-6 with TRBJ2-2; 8 positions agree with TRBD2. The germline V gene has CDR1 MNHNY and CDR2 SVGAGI (reference sequence). Germline trimming cut 11 bases from V and 5 bases from J; bases unmatched to any gene: 7. This CDR3 has 13 residues. CDR3 in DNA: TGTGCCGGACGGGGGGGCCGAACCGGGGAGCTGTTTTTT. This sequence encodes CAGRGGRTGELFF.

V and J are TRBV20-1 and TRBJ1-4; D perhaps matches TRBD1 (6 bases). The V end was cut by 4 bases, the J end by 6 bases, with 12 bases between. The V gene's germline CDR1 is DFQATT and CDR2 SNEGSKA (reference sequence). The CDR3 extends over 13 amino acids. CDR3 nucleotides: TGCAGTGCTATTGACAGGCGCTATGAAAAACTGTTTTTT. Amino acid sequence: CSAIDRRYEKLFF.

This rearrangement joins TRBV15 to TRBJ2-5; D unresolved. Trimming removed 1 base from V and 2 bases from J, with 2 bases in between. CDR3 length: 12 amino acids. In germline, CDR1 is LNHNV, CDR2 YYDKDF (reference sequence). CDR3 protein: CATSRAQETQYF. The CDR3 DNA reads as TGTGCCACCAGCAGAGCTCAAGAGACCCAGTACTTC.

The CDR3 reads CASSIDLEGGYTF. CDR3 nucleotides: TGTGCCAGTAGTATAGATCTGGAGGGCGGCTACACCTTC. The chain uses TRBV19 and TRBJ1-2; D is unclear. Trimming left V 0 bases short and J 8 bases short, with 10 bases between. The CDR3 has 13 amino acids. CDR1 is LNHDA, CDR2 SQIVND, per germline (reference sequence).

The chain recombines TRBV6-5 with TRBJ1-5; D uncertain. This CDR3 spans 15 amino acids. Germline values: CDR1 MNHEY, CDR2 SVGAGI. V shed 6 bases and J shed 0 bases, with 12 bases lying between them. This CDR3 reads CASSATQSSNQPQHF. In DNA form, the CDR3 reads TGTGCCAGCAGCGCTACACAGAGTAGCAATCAGCCCCAGCATTTT.

The CDR3 loop is CASSPEGQGAEAFF. The DNA of the CDR3 is TGTGCCAGCAGCCCCGAGGGACAGGGAGCTGAAGCTTTCTTT. The rearrangement joins TRBV5-6 to TRBJ1-1; 9 bases are shared with TRBD1. The CDR3 loop spans 14 amino acids. Germline V gene sequence: CDR1 SGHDT, CDR2 YYEEEE. Trimming removed 4 bases from V and 6 bases from J; junction bases left unmatched: 7.

V and J are TRBV5-1 and TRBJ1-2; D is undetermined. Germline CDR1 SGHRS, CDR2 YFSETQ. The CDR3 runs 15 residues. V was trimmed by 0 bases and J by 0 bases, leaving 9 bases between them. CDR3 in amino acids: CASSLEPNSNYGYTF. In nucleotides, the CDR3 is TGCGCCAGCAGCTTGGAGCCCAATTCTAACTATGGCTACACCTTC.

The J gene is TRBJ1-3, the V gene TRBV7-9, with D perhaps matching TRBD1 (5 bases). V was shortened by 6 bases and J by 4 bases, with 19 bases between the two germline ends. Germline V gene sequence: CDR1 SEHNR, CDR2 FQNEAQ (reference sequence). CDR3 size: 16 residues. This chain's CDR3 is CASRRGSFESGNTIYF. The CDR3 DNA reads as TGTGCCAGCAGGCGGGGGTCTTTTGAGTCAGGAAACACCATATATTTT.

The chain recombines TRBV4-1 with TRBJ2-6; 7 bases line up with TRBD1. V shed 3 bases and J 0 bases; nucleotides not matched to a gene: 2. The CDR3 contains 16 residues. Germline V gene lookup returns CDR1 MGHRA and CDR2 YSYEKL. This chain's CDR3 is CASSHRTGSGANVLTF. The CDR3 nucleotides are TGCGCCAGCAGCCATCGGACAGGCTCTGGGGCCAACGTCCTGACTTTC.

The chain recombines TRBV29-1 with TRBJ1-1; 7 bases line up with TRBD1. Per the germline V gene, CDR1 is SQVTM and CDR2 is ANQGSEA. V lost 0 bases and J lost 4; bases outside the gene matches: 14. The CDR3 is 17 amino acids. The CDR3 DNA sequence: TGCAGCGTTGAAGATAGGCGGGACAGCTACCACGCCACTGAAGCTTTCTTT. This encodes CSVEDRRDSYHATEAFF.

This chain joins TRBV7-8 and TRBJ1-1, with a tentative D call TRBD1 (5 bases). Trimming left V 2 bases short and J 5 bases short, with 12 bases between. The CDR3 runs 14 residues. The germline V gene encodes CDR1 SGHVS and CDR2 FQNEAQ. The CDR3 loop reads CASSLRARVTEAFF. The CDR3 nucleotides are TGTGCCAGCAGCTTACGGGCCAGGGTGACTGAAGCTTTCTTT.

The chain combines TRBV5-1 with TRBJ2-3; possible D gene TRBD1, 6 bases. V was clipped by 4 bases and J by 3 bases, with 18 bases between them. This CDR3 region has 16 residues. Germline CDR1 SGHRS, CDR2 YFSETQ. The CDR3 DNA reads TGCGCCAGCAGCCCGACAGGTCTGGGAGAGACAGATACGCAGTATTTT. This sequence encodes CASSPTGLGETDTQYF.

The chain has TRBV7-8 and TRBJ1-2; D remains ambiguous. Germline V gene data show CDR1 as SGHVS and CDR2 as FQNEAQ. V was clipped by 5 bases and J by 8 bases, with 12 bases between them. CDR3 size: 12 residues. The CDR3 nucleotides are TGTGCCAGCAGCCCCAGTACGGCAGGCTACACCTTC. This gives the protein CASSPSTAGYTF.

The V call is TRBV19, the J call TRBJ1-3; the D is unclear. V lost 7 bases and J 4 bases, leaving 17 bases between the germline ends. The CDR3 has 15 amino acids. Germline CDR1 LNHDA, CDR2 SQIVND (reference sequence). CDR3 DNA sequence: TGTGCCAGTACCCCCGTCCGGGAGTCGGGAAACACCATATATTTT. Translation gives CASTPVRESGNTIYF.

V gene TRBV10-3 combines with J gene TRBJ1-3; a possible D gene is TRBD1 (6 bases). V lost 1 base and J lost 3, with 10 bases in between. CDR3 length: 15 amino acids. CDR1 and CDR2 from the germline V gene are ENHRY and SYGVKD. CDR3 residues: CAISEWGLSGNTIYF. The CDR3 DNA reads as TGTGCCATCAGTGAGTGGGGGCTAAGTGGAAACACCATATATTTT.

About this clone itself: The identical CDR3 is also encoded by other nucleotide sequences in the sample. The chain couples TRBV9 to TRBJ1-2, with 8 bases aligning to TRBD1. V dropped 4 bases and J dropped 1; count of bases not matched to a gene: 3. This CDR3 is 14 amino acids long. Germline V gives CDR1 SGDLS, CDR2 YYNGEE. Written as DNA, the CDR3 is TGTGCCAGCAGCTCGGGACAGGTTAACTATGGCTACACCTTC. Translating it yields CASSSGQVNYGYTF. Drawing the rest from reference TRBV9 and TRBJ1-2, the complete variable domain is DSGVTQTPKHLITATGQRVTLRCSPRSGDLSVYWYQQSLDQGLQFLIQYYNGEERAKGNILERFSAQQFPDLHSELNLSSLELGDSALYFCASSSGQVNYGYTFGSGTRLTVV.

The CDR3 is CASSPDFNEQFF. The CDR3 DNA sequence: TGTGCCAGCAGCCCGGACTTTAATGAGCAGTTCTTC. The J gene is TRBJ2-1, the V gene TRBV5-5, with D possibly TRBD2 on 5 matching bases. Germline assignment: CDR1 SGHKS and CDR2 YYEKEE (reference sequence). The germline V and J ends were trimmed by 4 bases and 7 bases, with 9 bases remaining between them. The CDR3 length is 12 residues. The full variable domain, its missing parts supplied by reference TRBV5-5 and TRBJ2-1, is DAGVTQSPTHLIKTRGQQVTLRCSPISGHKSVSWYQQVLGQGPQFIFQYYEKEERGRGNFPDRFSARQFPNYSSELNVNALLLGDSALYLCASSPDFNEQFFGPGTRLTVL.

V is TRBV27 and J is TRBJ2-1; 7 bases align to TRBD2. This CDR3 has 15 amino acids. CDR1 is MNHEY and CDR2 is SMNVEV in the germline V gene (reference sequence). V shed 5 bases and J 0 bases; nucleotides not matched to a gene: 4. The CDR3 coding sequence is TGTGCCAGCAGTCCGCGGGGGAGCTCCTACAATGAGCAGTTCTTC. Amino acid sequence: CASSPRGSSYNEQFF.

The chain is built from TRBV4-1 and TRBJ2-1; the match to TRBD1 covers 8 bases. Germline loops: CDR1 MGHRA, CDR2 YSYEKL. This CDR3 is 16 amino acids long. The junction had 13 bases not matched to a gene; V was cut back by 3 bases and J by 9 bases. CDR3 sequence (DNA): TGCGCCAGCAGCCAGGGACCGGGACAGGTGTATAGTGAGCAGTTCTTC. Its translation: CASSQGPGQVYSEQFF.

The V gene is TRBV4-1, the J gene TRBJ2-2, with D maybe TRBD1 (6 bases). Germline CDR1 is MGHRA and CDR2 is YSYEKL. The ends were cut back, 6 bases at V and 4 bases at J, with 18 bases in the middle. The length of the CDR3 is 16 residues. CDR3 in amino acids: CASRPSDRTVTGELFF. The CDR3 DNA sequence: TGCGCCAGCAGACCTTCAGACAGGACCGTCACCGGGGAGCTGTTTTTT.

The chain's CDR3 is CASSLRGRLTEAFF. CDR3 in DNA: TGTGCCAGCAGCTTGAGGGGGCGGCTTACTGAAGCTTTCTTT. The chain combines TRBV5-4 with TRBJ1-1; 7 nucleotides agree with TRBD1. This CDR3 comprises 14 residues. V gave up 1 base and J gave up 5 bases; unmatched junction bases: 5. Germline V lookup: CDR1 SGHNT, CDR2 YYREEE (reference sequence).

V usage is TRBV3-1 (or the pseudogene TRBV3-2) and J usage is TRBJ2-5; D is possibly TRBD1 or TRBD2 (5 bases each). This CDR3 has 15 amino acids. V dropped 3 bases and J dropped 4 bases, with 15 bases sitting between them. From germline, CDR1 is LGHDT and CDR2 YNNKEL (reference sequence). CDR3 coding DNA: TGTGCCAGCAGCCAGGGGGTATACAAGAGAGAGACCCAGTACTTC. Translated: CASSQGVYKRETQYF.